Following are 21 T cell receptor beta chains from one sample sequenced in a study of blood T cell repertoires in COVID-19. Assay used: immunoSEQ multiplex PCR; TCRdb lists only in-frame clones, some missing. In the table there are approximately 480,000 clones, roughly 89% of which are singletons. Input material: peripheral blood. The receptors derive from a man between 18 and 35 years old with COVID-19, enrolled during active disease.

This chain connects TRBV29-1 to TRBJ1-1; a possible D gene is TRBD1 (5 bases). Trimming shortened V by 4 bases and J by 0 bases, and 12 bases separated the two germline ends. The CDR3 contains 14 residues. CDR1 SQVTM and CDR2 ANQGSEA come from the germline V gene. The CDR3 protein is CSVVRGHLNTEAFF. The CDR3 DNA reads TGCAGCGTTGTAAGAGGACACCTGAACACTGAAGCTTTCTTT.

This clone was recorded once. The V gene is TRBV25-1, the J gene TRBJ2-3, with TRBD1 as a possible D gene (6 bases). The CDR3 covers 14 residues. The V end was cut by 1 base, the J end by 9 bases, with 14 bases between. Germline values: CDR1 MGHDK, CDR2 SYGVNS. The CDR3 nucleotides are TGTGCCAGCAGTGAATCCGGGACATTTAGGACGCAGTATTTT. Residues: CASSESGTFRTQYF.

The V call is TRBV15, the J call TRBJ1-4; maybe TRBD1 (5 bases). Germline V gene lookup returns CDR1 LNHNV and CDR2 YYDKDF (reference sequence). CDR3 length: 15 amino acids. V was pared by 3 bases and J by 8 bases, with 16 bases between. CDR3 amino acids: CATSRAQGGSEKLFF. The DNA for the CDR3 is TGTGCCACCAGCAGGGCTCAGGGTGGAAGCGAAAAACTGTTTTTT.

The chain has TRBV11-3 and TRBJ1-5, with D perhaps TRBD1 (5 bases). The CDR3 runs to 13 residues. With 3 bases removed from V and 7 bases from J, the gap between germline ends came to 10 bases. Germline V gives CDR1 SGHNT, CDR2 YENEEA. For the CDR3, the DNA is TGTGCCAGCAGCTTTGGGGCAGGACAGCCCCAGCATTTT. This encodes CASSFGAGQPQHF.

The V gene is TRBV7-9, the J gene TRBJ2-5, with a tentative D call TRBD1 (6 bases). Trimming pared 6 bases from V and 0 bases from J, leaving 14 bases between. Per the germline V gene, CDR1 is SEHNR and CDR2 is FQNEAQ (reference sequence). The CDR3 spans 15 residues. CDR3 sequence: CASSTGTRDQETQYF. In DNA form, the CDR3 reads TGTGCCAGCAGTACAGGGACGAGGGACCAAGAGACCCAGTACTTC. Supplemented by reference TRBV7-9 and TRBJ2-5, the full variable domain reads DTGVSQNPRHKITKRGQNVTFRCDPISEHNRLYWYRQTLGQGPEFLTYFQNEAQLEKSRLLSDRFSAERPKGSFSTLEIQRTEQGDSAMYLCASSTGTRDQETQYFGPGTRLLVL.

V and J are TRBV24-1 and TRBJ2-1, with D maybe TRBD1 (6 bases). The CDR3 is made up of 16 amino acids. Per the germline V gene, CDR1 is KGHDR and CDR2 is SFDVKD. V was pared by 7 bases and J by 0 bases, with 15 bases between. The CDR3 DNA is TGTGCCACCAGGACCCTCGACAGGAGCTCCTACAATGAGCAGTTCTTC. Amino acids: CATRTLDRSSYNEQFF.

The chain couples TRBV19 to TRBJ2-7; 11 positions match TRBD2. V lost 6 bases and J lost 3; bases outside the gene matches: 1. CDR3 length: 13 amino acids. Germline V gene sequence: CDR1 LNHDA, CDR2 SQIVND (reference sequence). The chain's CDR3 is CASRGLADYEQYF. The CDR3 nucleotides read TGTGCCAGTAGGGGACTAGCGGACTACGAGCAGTACTTC.

The V and J genes are TRBV28 and TRBJ2-7; D might be TRBD2 (7 bases). Germline V CDR1 and CDR2: MDHEN, SYDVKM. Trimming stripped 6 bases from V and 7 bases from J, with 25 bases between. The length of the CDR3 is 16 residues. The CDR3 coding sequence is TGTGCCAGCAGCGCCGCTGTAGGGGGAGGGCCCCGGGAGCAGTACTTC. Encoded protein: CASSAAVGGGPREQYF.

The V gene is TRBV27, the J gene TRBJ2-1; 7 bases fit TRBD2. Germline CDR1 and CDR2: MNHEY and SMNVEV (reference sequence). The J segment lost 3 bases and the V segment lost 2 bases, leaving 4 bases of the junction unmatched. The CDR3 consists of 15 residues. CDR3 residues: CASSLVAGGYNEQFF. The CDR3 coding sequence is TGTGCCAGCAGTTTAGTAGCGGGCGGCTACAATGAGCAGTTCTTC.

This clone was observed a single time. The chain combines TRBV3-1 (or the pseudogene TRBV3-2) with TRBJ2-1, with a tentative D call TRBD1 (5 bases). Per germline, CDR1 LGHDT and CDR2 YNNKEL (reference sequence). The CDR3 totals 14 residues. The V and J ends lost 4 bases and 1 base respectively, with 8 bases between them. The CDR3 protein is CASSPRVSYNEQFF. DNA of the CDR3: TGTGCCAGCAGCCCCAGGGTTTCCTACAATGAGCAGTTCTTC.

This sequence joins TRBV5-1 and TRBJ2-1; 8 positions agree with TRBD2. The CDR3 loop spans 13 amino acids. V dropped 3 bases and J dropped 12; count of bases not matched to a gene: 8. CDR1 and CDR2 from the germline V gene are SGHRS and YFSETQ. The chain's CDR3 is CASSSTLAARQFF. The CDR3 DNA is TGCGCCAGCAGCTCGACACTAGCGGCTCGGCAGTTCTTC.

This chain joins TRBV9 and TRBJ1-1, with D perhaps matching TRBD1 (5 bases). The germline CDR1 and CDR2 sequences are SGDLS and YYNGEE. Trimming removed 0 bases from V and 8 bases from J, with 14 bases in between. This CDR3 is 14 amino acids long. This CDR3 is CASSVETGSKEAFF. The CDR3 DNA reads TGTGCCAGCAGCGTAGAAACAGGTTCGAAGGAAGCTTTCTTT.

The chain carries TRBV3-1 (or the pseudogene TRBV3-2) and TRBJ2-7; 8 bases agree with TRBD1. The CDR3 is made up of 16 amino acids. Trimming took 3 bases from V and 7 from J; bases not matched to a gene: 14. CDR1 is LGHDT, CDR2 YNNKEL, per germline (reference sequence). CDR3 bases: TGTGCCAGCAGCCAGGAGCCCGGGACAGGCCTCGGAGAGCAGTACTTC. Its protein product is CASSQEPGTGLGEQYF.

The chain links TRBV24-1 to TRBJ2-1; TRBD2 matches 9 bases. Unmatched junction bases numbered 9, after V lost 2 bases and J lost 5 bases. There are 17 residues in the CDR3. Germline V CDR1 and CDR2: KGHDR, SFDVKD. As DNA, the CDR3 is TGTGCCACCAGTGATTCTGAGGGACTAGCCGAGAACAATGAGCAGTTCTTC. Its protein is CATSDSEGLAENNEQFF.

The V gene is TRBV29-1, the J gene TRBJ2-1; D not resolved. This CDR3 is built from 12 residues. Germline loops: CDR1 SQVTM, CDR2 ANQGSEA. Trimming removed 7 bases at V and 4 bases at J, with 11 bases between. DNA of the CDR3: TGCAGCGGACCTAGATTTTACAATGAGCAGTTCTTC. It is translated as CSGPRFYNEQFF.

The V call is TRBV6-5, the J call TRBJ1-1; D uncertain. Germline lookup yields CDR1 MNHEY and CDR2 SVGAGI. V shed 6 bases and J shed 2 bases, with 10 bases lying between them. The CDR3 has 13 amino acids. The CDR3 nucleotides are TGTGCCAGCAGCCTTGACACAAACACTGAAGCTTTCTTT. As protein: CASSLDTNTEAFF.

The V gene is TRBV19, the J gene TRBJ2-3, with TRBD2 matching over 7 bases. In germline, CDR1 is LNHDA, CDR2 SQIVND (reference sequence). The CDR3 sequence is 14 residues long. The J segment lost 7 bases and the V segment lost 1 base, leaving 5 bases of the junction unmatched. CDR3 sequence: CASSIVGSGHTQYF. The CDR3 bases are TGTGCCAGTAGTATAGTGGGTAGCGGGCATACGCAGTATTTT.

This rearrangement joins TRBV13 to TRBJ1-4; TRBD1 is a possible D gene (5 bases). This CDR3 contains 16 residues. V shed 2 bases and J shed 2 bases, with 12 bases lying between them. Germline values: CDR1 PRHDT, CDR2 FYEKMQ (reference sequence). The CDR3 DNA reads TGTGCCAGCAGCTTACAAGGGACTGGGACTAATGAAAAACTGTTTTTT. Translation: CASSLQGTGTNEKLFF.

V and J are TRBV29-1 and TRBJ1-1, with D tentatively TRBD1 (5 bases). The V gene lost 4 bases and the J gene lost 7 bases, with 16 bases spanning the gap. CDR1 SQVTM and CDR2 ANQGSEA come from the germline V gene. The CDR3 is 13 residues long. DNA for the CDR3: TGCAGCGTTGTTCAAGGGACTGGTCTTGAAGCTTTCTTT. Protein product: CSVVQGTGLEAFF. The full variable domain, rest sourced from reference TRBV29-1 and TRBJ1-1, is SAVISQKPSRDICQRGTSLTIQCQVDSQVTMMFWYRQQPGQSLTLIATANQGSEATYESGFVIDKFPISRPNLTFSTLTVSNMSPEDSSIYLCSVVQGTGLEAFFGQGTRLTVV.

The chain is built from TRBV27 and TRBJ2-1; 12 bases line up with TRBD1. After removal of 7 bases from V and 7 bases from J, the junction contained 8 bases not matched to a gene. The CDR3 consists of 15 residues. The germline V gene has CDR1 MNHEY and CDR2 SMNVEV (reference sequence). The CDR3, as DNA: TGTGCCAGCACCCTGGGGACAGGGGGCTGGAATGAGCAGTTCTTC. Amino acid sequence: CASTLGTGGWNEQFF.

This clone came up a few times. The chain links TRBV7-9 to TRBJ2-7; D is unresolved. The CDR3 is 12 residues long. V lost 3 bases and J 7 bases, leaving 10 bases between the germline ends. Germline CDR1 is SEHNR and CDR2 is FQNEAQ (reference sequence). DNA of the CDR3: TGTGCCAGCAGCTTGTCTAGAGGAGAGCAGTACTTC. This sequence encodes CASSLSRGEQYF. Looking up the rest from reference TRBV7-9 and TRBJ2-7 gives the full variable domain: DTGVSQNPRHKITKRGQNVTFRCDPISEHNRLYWYRQTLGQGPEFLTYFQNEAQLEKSRLLSDRFSAERPKGSFSTLEIQRTEQGDSAMYLCASSLSRGEQYFGPGTRLTVT.